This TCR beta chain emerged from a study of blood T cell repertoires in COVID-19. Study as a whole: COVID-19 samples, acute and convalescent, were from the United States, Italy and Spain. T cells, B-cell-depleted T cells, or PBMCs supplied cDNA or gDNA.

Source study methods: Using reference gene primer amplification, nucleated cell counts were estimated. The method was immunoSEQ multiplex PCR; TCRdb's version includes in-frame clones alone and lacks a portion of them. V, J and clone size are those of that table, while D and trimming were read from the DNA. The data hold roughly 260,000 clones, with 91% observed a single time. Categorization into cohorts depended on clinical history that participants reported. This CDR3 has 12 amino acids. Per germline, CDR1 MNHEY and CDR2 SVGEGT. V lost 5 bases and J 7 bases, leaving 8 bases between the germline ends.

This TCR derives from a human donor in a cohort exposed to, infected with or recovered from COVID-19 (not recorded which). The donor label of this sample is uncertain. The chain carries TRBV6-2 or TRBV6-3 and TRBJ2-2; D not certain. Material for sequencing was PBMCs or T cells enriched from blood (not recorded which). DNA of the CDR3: TGTGCCAGCAGTCCCCCTCTCGGGGAGCTGTTTTTT. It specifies CASSPPLGELFF.